This TCR beta chain was recovered during a study of blood T cells in healthy people across ages. Whole-study findings and limits: Long-lived donors had more naive CD4+ cells and higher diversity than aged donors.

A second 7 to 11 cycle PCR used barcoded and J-beta primers. TCRdb re-derived calls from the 5' RACE reads in MiXCR, one entry per CDR3 protein. Among roughly 800,000 distinct CDR3 sequences listed, roughly 25% were seen once. Comments on this clonotype: Its matching antigen is unknown.

Per-sample yields of isolated PBMCs were at least 7 million. These records were also assigned to another study, of T cells of mothers and their children. That source notes: Material was donated by three healthy Caucasian mothers and their six children. Reads obtained per mother exceeded 9.5 million TCR beta CDR3 reads, with roughly 3 million obtained per child.

Sequencing was carried out using blood. The TCR was taken from a boy between 10 and 17 years old in good health.

The CDR3 DNA sequence: TGCAGCCTTACACGTGCGGGGGCTAAAGAGACCCAGTACTTC. This translates into CSLTRAGAKETQYF. This chain links TRBV29-1 with TRBJ2-5, with D possibly matching TRBD2 (7 bases). Per the germline V gene, CDR1 is SQVTM and CDR2 is ANQGSEA. The CDR3 is 14 amino acids. The germline V and J ends were trimmed by 8 bases and 3 bases, with 19 bases remaining between them.